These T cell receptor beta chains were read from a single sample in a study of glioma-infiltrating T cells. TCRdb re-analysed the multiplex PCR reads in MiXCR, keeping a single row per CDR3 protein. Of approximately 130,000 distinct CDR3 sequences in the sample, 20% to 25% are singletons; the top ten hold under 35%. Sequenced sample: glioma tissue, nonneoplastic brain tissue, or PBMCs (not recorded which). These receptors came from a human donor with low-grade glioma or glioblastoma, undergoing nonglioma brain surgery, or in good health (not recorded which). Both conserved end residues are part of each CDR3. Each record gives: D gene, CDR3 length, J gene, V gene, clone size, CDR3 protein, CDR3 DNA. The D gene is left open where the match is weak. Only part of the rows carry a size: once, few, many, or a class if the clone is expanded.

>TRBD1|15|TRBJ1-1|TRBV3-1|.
CASSQVSGGNTEAFF
TGTGCCAGCAGCCAAGTTTCAGGGGGCAACACTGAAGCTTTCTTT
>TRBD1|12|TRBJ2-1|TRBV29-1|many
CSVGQGGNEQFF
TGCAGCGTTGGACAGGGGGGTAATGAGCAGTTCTTC
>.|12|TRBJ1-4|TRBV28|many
CASSSLGLADLF
TGTGCCAGCAGTTCCCTAGGACTCGCCGACCTTTTT
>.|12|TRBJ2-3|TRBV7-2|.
CASSLGPNTQYF
TGTGCCAGCAGCTTGGGCCCGAATACGCAGTATTTT
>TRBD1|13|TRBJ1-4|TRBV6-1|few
CASRGTGAEKLFF
TGTGCCAGCAGGGGGACAGGGGCTGAAAAACTGTTTTTT
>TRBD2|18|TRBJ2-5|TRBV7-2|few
CASSLRTRAAGGPETQYF
TGTGCCAGCAGCTTGAGGACTAGGGCGGCGGGGGGGCCTGAGACCCAGTACTTC
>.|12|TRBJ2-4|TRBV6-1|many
CASSKEFDIQYF
TGTGCCAGCAGTAAGGAGTTTGACATTCAGTACTTC
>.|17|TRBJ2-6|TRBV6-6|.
CASSSTGRSSGANVLTF
TGTGCCAGCAGCTCCACGGGACGGAGCTCTGGGGCCAACGTCCTGACTTTC
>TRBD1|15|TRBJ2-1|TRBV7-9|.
CASSLGTGRYNEQFF
TGTGCCAGCAGTTTGGGGACAGGGAGGTACAATGAGCAGTTCTTC
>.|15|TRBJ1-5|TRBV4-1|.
CASSRPDSPNQPQHF
TGCGCCAGCAGCCGGCCGGACAGCCCAAATCAGCCCCAGCATTTT
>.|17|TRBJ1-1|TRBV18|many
CASSLPTGISGNTEAFF
TGTGCCAGCTCACTCCCTACAGGTATTAGTGGGAACACTGAAGCTTTCTTT
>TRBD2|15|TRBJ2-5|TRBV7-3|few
CASSPTGGQQETQYF
TGTGCCAGCAGCCCCACGGGGGGTCAACAAGAGACCCAGTACTTC
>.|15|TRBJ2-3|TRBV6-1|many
CASSFGQSSTDTQYF
TGTGCCAGCAGTTTCGGACAGAGTAGCACAGATACGCAGTATTTT
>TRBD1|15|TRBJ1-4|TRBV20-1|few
CSASTQGGYNEKLFF
TGCAGTGCCAGCACCCAGGGGGGCTATAATGAAAAACTGTTTTTT
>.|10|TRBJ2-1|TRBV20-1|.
CSGGRNEQFF
TGCAGCGGGGGGCGCAATGAGCAGTTCTTC
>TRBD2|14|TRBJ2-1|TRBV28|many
CASREPGGNNEQFF
TGTGCCAGCAGGGAGCCGGGGGGGAACAATGAGCAGTTCTTC
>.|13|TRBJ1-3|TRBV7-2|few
CASSRLMGNTIYF
TGTGCCAGCAGCCGACTAATGGGAAACACCATATATTTT
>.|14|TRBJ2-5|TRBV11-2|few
CASSLVVQQETQYF
TGTGCCAGCAGCTTAGTGGTACAGCAAGAGACCCAGTACTTC
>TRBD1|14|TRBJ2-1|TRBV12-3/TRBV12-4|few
CASRGTGVYNEQFF
TGTGCCAGCAGAGGGACAGGGGTCTACAATGAGCAGTTCTTC
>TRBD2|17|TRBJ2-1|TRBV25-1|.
CASSDPPAGPSYNEQFF
TGTGCCAGCAGTGACCCCCCAGCGGGGCCCTCCTACAATGAGCAGTTCTTC
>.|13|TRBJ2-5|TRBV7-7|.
CASSFRGEETQYF
TGTGCCAGCAGCTTCCGCGGAGAAGAGACCCAGTACTTC
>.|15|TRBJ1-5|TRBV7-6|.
CASSSGLGGNQPQHF
TGTGCCAGCAGCTCCGGGCTGGGTGGTAATCAGCCCCAGCATTTT
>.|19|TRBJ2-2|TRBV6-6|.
CASSYPELGRTANTGELFF
TGTGCCAGCAGTTACCCCGAACTCGGACGGACTGCTAACACCGGGGAGCTGTTTTTT
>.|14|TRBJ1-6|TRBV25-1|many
CASSEQGFRSPLHF
TGTGCCAGCAGTGAACAGGGATTCCGGTCACCCCTCCACTTT
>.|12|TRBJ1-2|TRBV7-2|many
CASSPSLYGYTF
TGTGCCAGCAGCCCAAGCCTCTATGGCTACACCTTC
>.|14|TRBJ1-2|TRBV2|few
CASSEKMTNYGYTF
TGTGCCAGCAGTGAAAAGATGACTAACTATGGCTACACCTTC
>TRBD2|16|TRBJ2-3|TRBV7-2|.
CASSLGSGGAADTQYF
TGTGCCAGCAGCTTAGGTAGCGGGGGGGCCGCAGATACGCAGTATTTT
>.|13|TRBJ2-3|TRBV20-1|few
CSARAGNTDTQYF
TGCAGTGCTAGAGCGGGCAACACAGATACGCAGTATTTT
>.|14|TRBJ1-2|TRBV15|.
CATSRDRGVGGYAF
TGTGCCACCAGCAGAGATCGGGGGGTGGGTGGCTACGCCTTC
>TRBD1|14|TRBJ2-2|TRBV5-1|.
CASRTGTATGELFF
TGCGCCAGCCGGACCGGGACAGCCACCGGGGAGCTGTTTTTT
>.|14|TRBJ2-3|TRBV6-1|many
CASSSNLGPDTQYF
TGTGCCAGCAGTTCCAACCTAGGGCCAGATACGCAGTATTTT
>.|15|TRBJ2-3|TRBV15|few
CATSPPRVHTDTQYF
TGTGCCACCAGTCCCCCCAGGGTTCACACAGATACGCAGTATTTT
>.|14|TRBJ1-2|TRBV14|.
CASSQVIAREGYTF
TGTGCCAGCAGCCAAGTAATAGCCAGGGAGGGCTACACCTTC
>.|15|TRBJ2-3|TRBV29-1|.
CSAGNSRSNSDTQYF
TGCAGCGCGGGGAACAGTAGAAGTAATTCAGATACGCAGTATTTT
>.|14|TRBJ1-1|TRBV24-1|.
CATSDSRQGRKAFF
TGTGCCACCAGTGATTCCAGACAAGGCAGGAAAGCTTTCTTT
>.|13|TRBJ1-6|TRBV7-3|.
CASSSGPNSPLHF
TGTGCCAGCAGCTCAGGGCCGAATTCACCCCTCCACTTT